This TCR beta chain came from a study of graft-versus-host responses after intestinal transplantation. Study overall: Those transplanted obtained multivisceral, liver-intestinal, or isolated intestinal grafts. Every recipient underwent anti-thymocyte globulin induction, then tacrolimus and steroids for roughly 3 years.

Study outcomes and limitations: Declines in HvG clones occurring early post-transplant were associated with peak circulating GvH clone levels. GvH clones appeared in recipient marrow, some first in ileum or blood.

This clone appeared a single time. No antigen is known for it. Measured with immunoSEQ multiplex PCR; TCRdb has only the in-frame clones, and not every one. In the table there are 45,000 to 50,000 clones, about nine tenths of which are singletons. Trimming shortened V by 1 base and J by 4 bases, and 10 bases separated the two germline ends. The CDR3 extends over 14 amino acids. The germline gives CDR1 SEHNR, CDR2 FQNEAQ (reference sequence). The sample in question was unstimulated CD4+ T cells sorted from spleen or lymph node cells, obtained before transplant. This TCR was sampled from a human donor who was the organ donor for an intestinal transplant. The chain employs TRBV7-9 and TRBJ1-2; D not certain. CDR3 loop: CASSLGTAFYGYTF. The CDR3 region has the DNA TGTGCCAGCAGCTTAGGGACCGCCTTCTATGGCTACACCTTC.